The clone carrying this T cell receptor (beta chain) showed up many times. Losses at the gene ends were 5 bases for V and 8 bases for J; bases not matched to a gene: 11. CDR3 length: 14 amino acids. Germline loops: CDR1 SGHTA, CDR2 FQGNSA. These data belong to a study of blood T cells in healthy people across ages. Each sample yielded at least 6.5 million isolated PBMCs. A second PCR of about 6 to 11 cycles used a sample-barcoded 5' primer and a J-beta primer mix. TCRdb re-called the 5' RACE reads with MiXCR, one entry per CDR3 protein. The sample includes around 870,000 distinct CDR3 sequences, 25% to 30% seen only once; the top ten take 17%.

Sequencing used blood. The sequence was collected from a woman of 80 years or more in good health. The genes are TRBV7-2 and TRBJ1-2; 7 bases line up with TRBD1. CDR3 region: CASSREGTADGYTF. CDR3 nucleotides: TGTGCCAGCAGCAGAGAAGGGACAGCTGACGGCTACACCTTC.